Below are 26 T cell receptor beta chains sequenced from a single sample in a study of T cells in Graves' hyperthyroidism and ophthalmopathy. TCR beta CDR3 regions were amplified from RNA transcripts. First-round RT-PCR of the TCR CDR3 relied on the HTBI primer set. TCRdb re-called the multiplex PCR reads with MiXCR, one entry per CDR3 protein. The data hold under 600,000 distinct CDR3 sequences, with approximately 16% observed a single time. Sequencing used blood. The receptor source for this set is a woman aged 40 to 50 with Graves' ophthalmopathy.

This clonotype showed up many times. The chain is built from TRBV9 and TRBJ2-7; 13 bases are a match to TRBD2. The CDR3 runs 15 residues. V trimming: 3 bases; J trimming: 2 bases; junction bases outside the gene matches: 2. Per germline, CDR1 SGDLS and CDR2 YYNGEE. CDR3 sequence reads: CASSETSGRTYEQYF. CDR3 DNA: TGTGCCAGCAGCGAGACTAGCGGGAGGACCTACGAGCAGTACTTC.

The table lists this clonotype with many counts. The chain links TRBV5-1 to TRBJ2-1; D not resolved. The CDR3 has 14 amino acids. V was cut by 2 bases and J by 7 bases, with 13 bases left in between. The germline V gene encodes CDR1 SGHRS and CDR2 YFSETQ. The CDR3 region is CASSFETVFNEQFF. CDR3 nucleotides: TGCGCCAGCAGCTTTGAGACTGTGTTTAATGAGCAGTTCTTC.

The rearrangement joins TRBV27 to TRBJ1-4; D ambiguous. Germline-derived CDR1 and CDR2 are MNHEY and SMNVEV (reference sequence). The CDR3 is 15 amino acids. V lost 6 bases, J lost 5 bases, and 16 bases lay in between. This CDR3 reads CASSQRTEANEKLFF. CDR3 in DNA: TGTGCCAGCAGCCAAAGGACGGAGGCGAATGAAAAACTGTTTTTT.

This clonotype appeared many times. The chain combines TRBV20-1 with TRBJ1-3, with 8 positions matching TRBD1. This CDR3 has 13 amino acids. Unmatched junction bases numbered 9, after V lost 3 bases and J lost 11 bases. The germline CDR1 and CDR2 sequences are DFQATT and SNEGSKA (reference sequence). As DNA, the CDR3 is TGCAGTGCTAGCGACAGGGGTAGAGGCGCCATATATTTT. This gives the protein CSASDRGRGAIYF.

This clonotype was found many times. This chain uses TRBV27 with TRBJ2-7, with D perhaps TRBD1 (5 bases). V was cut by 7 bases and J by 7 bases, with 20 bases left in between. Per the germline V gene, CDR1 is MNHEY and CDR2 is SMNVEV (reference sequence). CDR3 length equals 14 residues. CDR3 in DNA: TGTGCCAGCATCAAAACTTCGGGCGGACAAGAGCAGTACTTC. Its translation: CASIKTSGGQEQYF.

The rearrangement links TRBV3-1 to TRBJ1-1; D not certain. This CDR3 spans 12 amino acids. Germline lookup yields CDR1 LGHDT and CDR2 YNNKEL (reference sequence). The germline V and J ends were trimmed by 6 bases and 1 base, with 6 bases remaining between them. In DNA, the CDR3 is TGTGCCAGCAGAACAACGAACACTGAAGCTTTCTTT. As protein: CASRTTNTEAFF. Full variable domain (rest looked up from reference TRBV3-1 and TRBJ1-1): DTAVSQTPKYLVTQMGNDKSIKCEQNLGHDTMYWYKQDSKKFLKIMFSYNNKELIINETVPNRFSPKSPDKAHLNLHINSLELGDSAVYFCASRTTNTEAFFGQGTRLTVV.

Only a few counts were recorded for this clonotype. The V and J genes are TRBV20-1 and TRBJ2-7; 7 nucleotides align to TRBD1. There are 12 residues in the CDR3. V gave up 4 bases and J gave up 3 bases; unmatched junction bases: 3. Looked up from germline, CDR1 is DFQATT and CDR2 is SNEGSKA (reference sequence). DNA for the CDR3: TGCAGTGCTAATACAGGGGACTACGAGCAGTACTTC. It specifies CSANTGDYEQYF.

J is TRBJ2-1 and V is TRBV9, with 8 bases lining up with TRBD1. The V gene's germline CDR1 is SGDLS and CDR2 YYNGEE. The CDR3 length is 14 residues. J gave up 6 bases and V 3 bases, and 5 bases lay outside the gene matches. The CDR3 protein is CASSAGQGSNEQFF. The CDR3 DNA sequence: TGTGCCAGCAGCGCTGGACAGGGAAGCAATGAGCAGTTCTTC.

This clonotype was seen many times. The chain has TRBV20-1 and TRBJ2-3; 7 nucleotides align to TRBD2. This CDR3 has 17 amino acids. V shed 5 bases, J shed 0 bases, and the junction held 14 bases outside the gene matches. CDR1 and CDR2 (germline): DFQATT, SNEGSKA (reference sequence). CDR3 protein: CSAPSRGGGTSTDTQYF. The CDR3 DNA is TGCAGTGCTCCCTCTCGCGGGGGTGGAACTAGCACAGATACGCAGTATTTT.

CDR3: CASSRVNTGELFF. CDR3 bases: TGTGCCAGTAGTAGGGTGAACACCGGGGAGCTGTTTTTT. The V and J genes are TRBV19 and TRBJ2-2; D gene ambiguous. Trimming cost V 4 bases and J 1 base, with 4 bases left between them. The CDR3 is made up of 13 amino acids. Germline assignment: CDR1 LNHDA and CDR2 SQIVND (reference sequence).

This clonotype was picked up a small number of times. V usage is TRBV3-1 and J usage is TRBJ2-5, with a possible D match to TRBD1 (5 bases). V was pared by 1 base and J by 7 bases, with 7 bases between. This CDR3 has 12 residues. Germline CDR1 is LGHDT and CDR2 is YNNKEL (reference sequence). CDR3 residues: CASSQGQGTQYF. The CDR3 nucleotides are TGTGCCAGCAGCCAAGGTCAGGGGACCCAGTACTTC.

The genes are TRBV7-9 and TRBJ1-6; the match to TRBD1 covers 9 bases. V trimming: 5 bases; J trimming: 7 bases; junction bases outside the gene matches: 12. The CDR3 has 17 residues. CDR1 is SEHNR and CDR2 is FQNEAQ in the germline V gene (reference sequence). The CDR3 DNA reads as TGTGCCAGCAGCCTAAAGGGACAGGGCACGGGGAATTCACCCCTCCACTTT. It is translated as CASSLKGQGTGNSPLHF.

V gene TRBV9 combines with J gene TRBJ2-1; 10 positions agree with TRBD2. Per the germline V gene, CDR1 is SGDLS and CDR2 is YYNGEE. The CDR3 spans 15 residues. Germline trimming cut 4 bases from V and 6 bases from J; bases unmatched to any gene: 7. CDR3 sequence reads: CASSSSGGAFNEQFF. The CDR3 nucleotides read TGTGCCAGCAGCTCGAGCGGGGGGGCCTTCAATGAGCAGTTCTTC.

This sequence joins TRBV12-3 or TRBV12-4 and TRBJ2-1; 16 bases match TRBD2. The junction had 6 bases not matched to a gene; V was cut back by 2 bases and J by 8 bases. There are 17 residues in the CDR3. CDR3 coding DNA: TGTGCCAGCAGTTTATCAACCGGGACTAGCGGGAGGGATGAGCAGTTCTTC. Amino acids: CASSLSTGTSGRDEQFF.

The table lists this clonotype with many counts. The rearrangement joins TRBV7-9 to TRBJ2-3; 9 bases align to TRBD2. This CDR3 is 16 amino acids long. Germline values: CDR1 SEHNR, CDR2 FQNEAQ (reference sequence). With 3 bases clipped from V and 2 bases from J, the junction kept 6 bases outside the gene matches. CDR3 sequence (DNA): TGTGCCAGCAGCTTTTATAGCGGGGGAAACACAGATACGCAGTATTTT. It translates to CASSFYSGGNTDTQYF.

V and J are TRBV2 and TRBJ1-1; D gene ambiguous. This CDR3 is 14 amino acids long. The germline CDR1 and CDR2 sequences are SNHLY and FYNNEI. The V and J ends lost 3 bases and 4 bases respectively, with 12 bases between them. The chain's CDR3 is CASSDGGYLTEAFF. The CDR3 nucleotides read TGTGCCAGCAGTGACGGAGGTTATCTCACTGAAGCTTTCTTT. Together with reference TRBV2 and TRBJ1-1, the CDR3 gives the full variable domain: EPEVTQTPSHQVTQMGQEVILRCVPISNHLYFYWYRQILGQKVEFLVSFYNNEISEKSEIFDDQFSVERPDGSNFTLKIRSTKLEDSAMYFCASSDGGYLTEAFFGQGTRLTVV.

In its sample, this clonotype was seen many times. The CDR3 here is CASSSDRGSADTQYF. CDR3 DNA: TGCGCCAGCAGCTCGGACAGGGGATCCGCAGATACGCAGTATTTT. The chain links TRBV5-1 to TRBJ2-3, with 9 nucleotides matching TRBD1. J lost 4 bases, V lost 3 bases, and 6 bases had no gene match. The CDR3 has 15 amino acids. Looked up from germline, CDR1 is SGHRS and CDR2 is YFSETQ. The full variable domain, its missing parts supplied by reference TRBV5-1 and TRBJ2-3, is KAGVTQTPRYLIKTRGQQVTLSCSPISGHRSVSWYQQTPGQGLQFLFEYFSETQRNKGNFPGRFSGRQFSNSRSEMNVSTLELGDSALYLCASSSDRGSADTQYFGPGTRLTVL.

The V call is TRBV30, the J call TRBJ2-7; tentative D call: TRBD2 (6 bases). Germline-derived CDR1 and CDR2 are GTSNPN and SVGIG (reference sequence). This CDR3 comprises 15 residues. Trimming stripped 0 bases from V and 5 bases from J, with 17 bases between. CDR3 loop: CAWSVRRGISDEQYF. For the CDR3, the DNA is TGTGCCTGGAGTGTAAGGCGGGGTATCAGCGACGAGCAGTACTTC.

The gene calls are TRBV10-3 and TRBJ1-3; 8 bases are a match to TRBD1. The CDR3 runs 16 residues. With V trimmed by 7 bases and J by 2 bases, 10 bases remained unmatched. From germline, CDR1 is ENHRY and CDR2 SYGVKD. CDR3 nucleotide sequence: TGTGCCATCACCCCCGGGACAGGAGGTACTGGAAACACCATATATTTT. It codes for CAITPGTGGTGNTIYF.

This clonotype is a singleton in its sample. This chain connects TRBV10-3 to TRBJ2-1; 11 bases are shared with TRBD2. CDR3 size: 14 residues. With V trimmed by 2 bases and J by 8 bases, 2 bases remained unmatched. Germline V gene data show CDR1 as ENHRY and CDR2 as SYGVKD. CDR3 DNA: TGTGCCATCAGTGAGACTAGCGGGAGCGATGAGCAGTTCTTC. Amino acids: CAISETSGSDEQFF.

Ten or more counts support this clonotype. The chain combines TRBV6-2 or TRBV6-3 with TRBJ2-3, with D perhaps matching TRBD1 (6 bases). V gave up 2 bases and J gave up 0 bases, with 9 bases separating them. CDR1 and CDR2 from the germline V gene are MNHEY and SVGEGT. This CDR3 contains 15 residues. This CDR3 reads CASSYPDSSTDTQYF. CDR3 sequence (DNA): TGTGCCAGCAGTTACCCGGACAGTAGCACAGATACGCAGTATTTT.

This clonotype was found many times. The rearrangement links TRBV11-2 to TRBJ2-7, with D perhaps matching TRBD1 or TRBD2 (6 bases each). CDR3 size: 15 residues. Germline CDR1 is SGHAT and CDR2 is FQNNGV. V lost 4 bases and J lost 1, with 14 bases in between. The CDR3 loop is CASSYEGGGSYEQYF. The CDR3 DNA follows: TGTGCCAGCAGCTACGAGGGGGGCGGATCCTACGAGCAGTACTTC.

The sample holds one count of this clonotype. This sequence may be a read error, since a much larger clone differs from it by one base. The chain uses TRBV28 and TRBJ2-7; D ambiguous. Germline CDR1 and CDR2: MDHEN and SYDVKM. CDR3 length: 11 residues. CDR3 DNA: TGTGCCGGCAGCTCCTTTCTCGAGCAGTACTTC. Residues: CAGSSFLEQYF.

The rearrangement uses TRBV7-9 and TRBJ2-2; no definite D call. Germline CDR1 SEHNR, CDR2 FQNEAQ (reference sequence). This CDR3 is built from 16 residues. V gave up 1 base and J gave up 3 bases, with 12 bases separating them. This CDR3 is CASSLGVDGDTGELFF. CDR3 nucleotides: TGTGCCAGCAGCTTAGGCGTGGATGGGGACACCGGGGAGCTGTTTTTT.

This clonotype was counted at least ten times. CDR3 protein: CASSSLDSGITEAFF. DNA for the CDR3: TGCGCCAGCAGCTCCCTTGACTCAGGGATCACTGAAGCTTTCTTT. This sequence joins TRBV5-1 and TRBJ1-1; tentatively, D is TRBD1 (5 bases). Germline V gene data show CDR1 as SGHRS and CDR2 as YFSETQ. V dropped 3 bases and J dropped 4 bases, with 16 bases sitting between them. CDR3 length equals 15 residues.

V usage is TRBV19 and J usage is TRBJ2-1; TRBD2 aligns across 9 bases. There are 17 residues in the CDR3. Germline values: CDR1 LNHDA, CDR2 SQIVND (reference sequence). V lost 3 bases, J lost 3 bases, and 9 bases stayed unmatched. CDR3 loop: CASSISPAGGGYNEQFF. CDR3 DNA sequence: TGTGCCAGTAGTATCTCCCCAGCGGGGGGCGGCTACAATGAGCAGTTCTTC.